This entry lists 5 T cell receptor beta chains sequenced from one sample in a study of T-cell memory formation after mild COVID-19. A single record per CDR3 protein comes from TCRdb applying MiXCR to the 5' RACE reads. The repertoire holds approximately 240,000 distinct CDR3 sequences, with roughly 15% as singletons. Sequencing was performed on PBMCs or a T cell subset sorted from them (not recorded which). These TCRs come from a man aged 18 to 29 who had mild COVID-19 (a few samples of this study predate the infection). Cell type and time point are not known.

This clonotype was seen a handful of times. CDR3 amino acids: CASSLPDRELHF. In DNA form, the CDR3 reads TGTGCCAGCAGTTTGCCGGACAGAGAGCTCCACTTT. The rearrangement links TRBV28 to TRBJ1-6; TRBD1 might be the D (6 bases). Germline V lookup: CDR1 MDHEN, CDR2 SYDVKM. V lost 3 bases and J 16 bases, leaving 13 bases between the germline ends. The CDR3 is 12 residues long.

This clonotype turned up a few times. The rearrangement uses TRBV18 and TRBJ2-1; 10 positions match TRBD2. Looked up from germline, CDR1 is KGHSH and CDR2 is LQKENI. Trimming took 1 base from V and 0 from J; bases not matched to a gene: 6. The CDR3 has 18 amino acids. CDR3 nucleotides: TGTGCCAGCTCACCACTCTCTAGCGGGGGTAGCTCCTACAATGAGCAGTTCTTC. The encoded protein is CASSPLSSGGSSYNEQFF.

This clonotype appeared a few times. The V gene is TRBV18, the J gene TRBJ2-1; D tentatively reads TRBD1 or TRBD2 (5 bases each). The ends were cut back, 7 bases at V and 6 bases at J, with 10 bases in the middle. Germline V gene lookup returns CDR1 KGHSH and CDR2 LQKENI. CDR3 length: 12 amino acids. The CDR3 sequence is CASFLRGNEQFF. CDR3 nucleotides: TGTGCCAGCTTCCTGAGGGGCAATGAGCAGTTCTTC.

By sample fraction, this clonotype is medium-sized. This rearrangement joins TRBV5-1 to TRBJ2-7; 12 nucleotides agree with TRBD2. Per germline, CDR1 SGHRS and CDR2 YFSETQ. V shed 0 bases, J shed 3 bases, and the junction held 4 bases outside the gene matches. The CDR3 consists of 16 residues. CDR3 sequence (DNA): TGCGCCAGCAGCTTGGGGACTAGCGGGAATCTCTACGAGCAGTACTTC. Translating it yields CASSLGTSGNLYEQYF.

The sample holds a few counts of this clonotype. The rearrangement joins TRBV18 to TRBJ2-7; a weak D match, TRBD1 (6 bases). Germline V gives CDR1 KGHSH, CDR2 LQKENI. V lost 6 bases to trimming and J lost 2 bases, with 14 bases between them. The CDR3 covers 14 residues. CDR3 loop: CASSRQGPPYEQYF. For the CDR3, the DNA is TGTGCCAGCTCCCGCCAGGGGCCACCCTACGAGCAGTACTTC.